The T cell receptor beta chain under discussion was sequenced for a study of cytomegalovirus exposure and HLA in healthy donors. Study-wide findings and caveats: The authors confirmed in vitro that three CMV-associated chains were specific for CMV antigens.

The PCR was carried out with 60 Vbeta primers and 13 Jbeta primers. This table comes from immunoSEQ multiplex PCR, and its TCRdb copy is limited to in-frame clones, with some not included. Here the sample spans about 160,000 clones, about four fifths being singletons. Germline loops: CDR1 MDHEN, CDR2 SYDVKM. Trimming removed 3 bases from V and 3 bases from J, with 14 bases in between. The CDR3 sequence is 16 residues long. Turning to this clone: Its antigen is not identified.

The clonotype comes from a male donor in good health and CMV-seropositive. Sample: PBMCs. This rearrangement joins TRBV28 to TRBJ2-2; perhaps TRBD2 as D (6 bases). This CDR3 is CASSFGGQIDTGELFF. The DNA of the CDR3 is TGTGCCAGCAGTTTCGGAGGGCAGATCGACACCGGGGAGCTGTTTTTT.